The 28 T cell receptor beta chains below all came from one sample that was sequenced in a study of T-cell reconstitution after alpha-beta-depleted transplantation in children. Preparation of the TCRbeta library involved a method that used unique molecular identifiers. TCRdb re-called the PCR reads with MiXCR, one entry per CDR3 protein. This sample has over 85,000 distinct CDR3 sequences, with approximately 5.4% found just once. This specimen consisted of PBMCs, mostly from graft donor cells, obtained 60 days after TCRalphabeta/CD19-depleted stem cell transplant. These receptors were obtained from a female patient between 2 and 10 years old who had a stem cell transplant for Fanconi anemia, so the T cells may come from the graft donor.

This clonotype was seen ten or more times. The genes are TRBV28 and TRBJ2-5; D may be TRBD2 (6 bases). The V gene lost 1 base and the J gene lost 4 bases, with 10 bases spanning the gap. Germline values: CDR1 MDHEN, CDR2 SYDVKM. The CDR3 covers 14 residues. Here the CDR3 reads CASSLYRGGETQYF. The CDR3 DNA reads as TGTGCCAGCAGTTTATACCGGGGAGGAGAGACCCAGTACTTC.

Relative to its sample, this clonotype is medium-sized. The chain recombines TRBV7-6 with TRBJ2-3; D unresolved. This CDR3 is built from 12 residues. Germline-derived CDR1 and CDR2 are SGHVS and FNYEAQ. Between the trimmed V and J ends, which lost 1 base and 1 base, there was a span of 0 bases. This CDR3 is CASSLGTDTQYF. In nucleotides, the CDR3 is TGTGCCAGCAGCTTAGGCACAGATACGCAGTATTTT.

The chain is built from TRBV4-2 and TRBJ2-3; the match to TRBD2 covers 9 bases. Per germline, CDR1 LGHNA and CDR2 YNFKEQ. The V segment lost 1 base and the J segment 5 bases; nucleotides outside the gene matches: 10. This CDR3 has 17 amino acids. The CDR3 sequence: CASSQVLAGGQGDTQYF. The CDR3 coding sequence is TGTGCCAGCAGCCAAGTGCTGGCGGGGGGGCAGGGAGATACGCAGTATTTT.

The rearrangement uses TRBV6-5 and TRBJ1-5; no clear D. The CDR3 length is 15 residues. Germline V gene data show CDR1 as MNHEY and CDR2 as SVGAGI. V was shortened by 0 bases and J by 7 bases, with 13 bases between the two germline ends. CDR3 protein: CASSYSKRVGQPQHF. CDR3 nucleotides: TGTGCCAGCAGTTACTCGAAGAGGGTAGGGCAGCCCCAGCATTTT.

This clonotype was recorded many times. J is TRBJ1-5 and V is TRBV12-3 or TRBV12-4; possibly TRBD1 for D (6 bases). V lost 0 bases, J lost 3 bases, and 9 bases lay in between. The CDR3 runs to 15 residues. In DNA form, the CDR3 reads TGTGCCAGCAGTTTAGCGGGGGGCCCCAATCAGCCCCAGCATTTT. Its translation is CASSLAGGPNQPQHF.

This clonotype has more than one count but fewer than ten. This chain joins TRBV6-1 and TRBJ2-3; D remains unclear. The CDR3 contains 15 residues. CDR1 is MNHNS and CDR2 is SASEGT in the germline V gene. V was trimmed by 5 bases and J by 0 bases, leaving 12 bases between them. The CDR3 bases are TGTGCCAGCAGTCTCTTCGGGCCAAGCACAGATACGCAGTATTTT. Protein: CASSLFGPSTDTQYF.

At least ten counts were recorded for this clonotype. The chain combines TRBV28 with TRBJ2-5; possible D gene TRBD2, 6 bases. Between the trimmed V and J ends, which lost 6 bases and 5 bases, there was a span of 10 bases. Germline V gene lookup returns CDR1 MDHEN and CDR2 SYDVKM. The CDR3 length is 12 residues. CDR3 residues: CASRTSFETQYF. DNA of the CDR3: TGTGCCAGCAGGACTAGTTTTGAGACCCAGTACTTC.

The gene calls are TRBV20-1 and TRBJ2-7, with 7 bases that match TRBD1. Germline V gives CDR1 DFQATT, CDR2 SNEGSKA (reference sequence). This CDR3 has 15 amino acids. The V segment lost 4 bases and the J segment 4 bases; nucleotides outside the gene matches: 13. CDR3 amino acids: CSANQPGQLTYEQYF. The CDR3 coding sequence is TGCAGTGCTAACCAACCGGGACAGCTCACTTACGAGCAGTACTTC.

This clonotype was picked up many times. The rearrangement joins TRBV20-1 to TRBJ2-5; 7 nucleotides align to TRBD2. Per germline, CDR1 DFQATT and CDR2 SNEGSKA (reference sequence). The trim removed 3 bases at V and 4 bases at J, leaving 8 bases unmatched. The CDR3 loop spans 14 amino acids. The CDR3 coding sequence is TGCAGTGCTAGGCCTGGATTAGCGGGAGAGACCCAGTACTTC. Translation: CSARPGLAGETQYF.

This clonotype was counted many times. This rearrangement joins TRBV29-1 to TRBJ1-2; no firm D call. The CDR3 consists of 13 residues. Germline V CDR1 and CDR2: SQVTM, ANQGSEA. The V end was cut by 8 bases, the J end by 3 bases, with 16 bases between. CDR3 DNA: TGCAGCACACAGACACCAACGGACTATGGCTACACCTTC. Protein: CSTQTPTDYGYTF.

In this sample, this clonotype turned up many times. V is TRBV28 and J is TRBJ2-5; the D is unclear. V lost 6 bases to trimming and J lost 1 base, with 15 bases between them. The CDR3 runs to 15 residues. Germline V gene data show CDR1 as MDHEN and CDR2 as SYDVKM. The CDR3 region has the DNA TGTGCCAGCAGCCACTTGGAGCAGGTCCAAGAGACCCAGTACTTC. This gives the protein CASSHLEQVQETQYF.

This clonotype was seen at least ten times. The rearrangement links TRBV7-9 to TRBJ2-7; D perhaps matches TRBD1 (5 bases). Trimming cost V 3 bases and J 3 bases, with 12 bases left between them. CDR3 size: 14 residues. Germline V gene lookup returns CDR1 SEHNR and CDR2 FQNEAQ (reference sequence). The CDR3 nucleotides read TGTGCCAGCAGCTTGGGGCAGATGATCTACGAGCAGTACTTC. Encoded protein: CASSLGQMIYEQYF. The complete variable domain, with remaining parts taken from reference TRBV7-9 and TRBJ2-7, reads DTGVSQNPRHKITKRGQNVTFRCDPISEHNRLYWYRQTLGQGPEFLTYFQNEAQLEKSRLLSDRFSAERPKGSFSTLEIQRTEQGDSAMYLCASSLGQMIYEQYFGPGTRLTVT.

This clonotype was detected ten times or more. J is TRBJ1-1 and V is TRBV28; D gene uncertain. Trimming pared 8 bases from V and 1 base from J, leaving 11 bases between. The CDR3 has 13 residues. Germline assignment: CDR1 MDHEN and CDR2 SYDVKM. CDR3 DNA: TGTGCCAGCGCCCCCGGGCAGAACACTGAAGCTTTCTTT. Translation gives CASAPGQNTEAFF. Looking up the rest from reference TRBV28 and TRBJ1-1 gives the full variable domain: DVKVTQSSRYLVKRTGEKVFLECVQDMDHENMFWYRQDPGLGLRLIYFSYDVKMKEKGDIPEGYSVSREKKERFSLILESASTNQTSMYLCASAPGQNTEAFFGQGTRLTVV.

This clonotype was seen more than once but under ten times. J is TRBJ2-5 and V is TRBV11-1; TRBD2 matches at 13 bases. The V gene's germline CDR1 is SGHAT and CDR2 FQDESV (reference sequence). Unmatched junction bases numbered 15, after V lost 2 bases and J lost 6 bases. CDR3 size: 19 residues. For the CDR3, the DNA is TGTGCCAGCAGCTTAAGAGGCCCTGGTACTAGCGGGAGGGCCAAGACCCAGTACTTC. This translates into CASSLRGPGTSGRAKTQYF.

This clonotype was counted many times. The chain carries TRBV28 and TRBJ1-2, with TRBD1 identical over 7 bases. J was trimmed by 5 bases and V by 3 bases; bases with no gene match: 3. CDR1 is MDHEN and CDR2 is SYDVKM in the germline V gene. The CDR3 covers 13 residues. The CDR3: CASSFDREYGYTF. Here the CDR3 DNA reads TGTGCCAGCAGTTTCGACAGGGAATATGGCTACACCTTC.

The table lists this clonotype with a few counts. The genes are TRBV12-3 or TRBV12-4 and TRBJ2-7; D is undetermined. V gave up 8 bases and J gave up 1 base, with 12 bases separating them. The CDR3 runs 13 residues. CDR3 sequence reads: CASRPAGSYEQYF. Here the CDR3 DNA reads TGTGCCAGCCGCCCCGCCGGGTCCTACGAGCAGTACTTC.

This clonotype was observed many times. The chain recombines TRBV12-3 or TRBV12-4 with TRBJ2-1; weak D call: TRBD2 (7 bases). The ends were cut back, 7 bases at V and 6 bases at J, with 13 bases in the middle. The CDR3 loop spans 13 amino acids. CDR3 region: CASNYREGNEQFF. DNA of the CDR3: TGTGCCAGCAACTACAGGGAGGGCAATGAGCAGTTCTTC.

This clonotype was found many times. The V call is TRBV15, the J call TRBJ1-2, with a possible D match to TRBD1 (5 bases). The CDR3 extends over 15 amino acids. CDR1 and CDR2 from the germline V gene are LNHNV and YYDKDF (reference sequence). The V gene lost 5 bases and the J gene lost 4 bases, with 17 bases spanning the gap. The CDR3, as DNA: TGTGCCACCAGCCCGGGACTCGGACTTCGCTATGGCTACACCTTC. It is translated as CATSPGLGLRYGYTF. The complete variable domain, with remaining parts taken from reference TRBV15 and TRBJ1-2, reads DAMVIQNPRYQVTQFGKPVTLSCSQTLNHNVMYWYQQKSSQAPKLLFHYYDKDFNNEADTPDNFQSRRPNTSFCFLDIRSPGLGDTAMYLCATSPGLGLRYGYTFGSGTRLTVV.

Concerning this clonotype itself: This sequence may be a read error, since a much larger clone differs from it by one base. The chain joins TRBV6-2 or TRBV6-3 to TRBJ2-7; D is unresolved. This CDR3 has 11 residues. Per the germline V gene, CDR1 is MNHEY and CDR2 is SVGEGT. Trimming took off 7 bases at V and 4 bases at J, with 8 bases between the two ends. The CDR3 nucleotides read TGTGCCAGCAAACATGATTACGAGCAGTACTTC. Amino acids: CASKHDYEQYF.

The chain recombines TRBV18 with TRBJ1-1; TRBD1 is a possible D gene (6 bases). The CDR3 sequence is 13 residues long. Germline-derived CDR1 and CDR2 are KGHSH and LQKENI. With 3 bases removed from V and 5 bases from J, the gap between germline ends came to 10 bases. The CDR3 region has the DNA TGTGCCAGCTCACCCACAGGGAAAACTGAAGCTTTCTTT. Protein sequence: CASSPTGKTEAFF.

This clonotype was seen repeatedly, ten times or more. This chain uses TRBV28 with TRBJ2-7; either TRBD1 or TRBD2 may fit D (5 bases each). Germline lookup yields CDR1 MDHEN and CDR2 SYDVKM. The V end was cut by 4 bases, the J end by 5 bases, with 15 bases between. The CDR3 consists of 14 residues. CDR3 nucleotides: TGTGCCAGCAGTTCTCTGGGGGAATTGGACGAGCAGTACTTC. This encodes CASSSLGELDEQYF.

This clonotype was counted many times. The V call is TRBV7-2, the J call TRBJ2-5, with D hard to call. Trimming left V 4 bases short and J 5 bases short, with 8 bases between. The length of the CDR3 is 12 residues. The germline V gene encodes CDR1 SGHTA and CDR2 FQGNSA. CDR3 residues: CASSYPRETQYF. The CDR3 coding sequence is TGTGCCAGCAGCTACCCTCGGGAGACCCAGTACTTC.

About this clonotype: A read error may explain this, as a much larger clone is one base away. V and J are TRBV12-3 or TRBV12-4 and TRBJ2-5, with 8 bases aligning to TRBD1. The CDR3 consists of 13 residues. The junction had 8 bases not matched to a gene; V was cut back by 10 bases and J by 4 bases. The CDR3 loop is CATRLQGGETQYF. DNA for the CDR3: TGTGCCACCAGGCTACAGGGGGGAGAGACCCAGTACTTC.

This clonotype was picked up a small number of times. The CDR3 is CSVQSSGTSGRGGETQYF. The CDR3 DNA reads as TGCAGCGTGCAATCCTCCGGGACTAGCGGGAGAGGAGGAGAGACCCAGTACTTC. J is TRBJ2-5 and V is TRBV29-1; 14 nucleotides align to TRBD2. From germline, CDR1 is SQVTM and CDR2 ANQGSEA. Trimming at V came to 6 bases and at J to 4 bases, leaving 16 bases not matched to a gene. The CDR3 contains 18 residues.

Ten or more counts support this clonotype. This chain uses TRBV11-2 with TRBJ1-3, with D uncertain. Trimming took off 1 base at V and 2 bases at J, with 6 bases between the two ends. The germline V gene encodes CDR1 SGHAT and CDR2 FQNNGV. The CDR3 contains 14 residues. CDR3 nucleotide sequence: TGTGCCAGCAGCTTAGCGGCGGCTGGAAACACCATATATTTT. Translation gives CASSLAAAGNTIYF.

This clonotype was seen ten or more times. The J gene is TRBJ2-1, the V gene TRBV20-1, with D tentatively TRBD2 (5 bases). The CDR3 is 12 amino acids. CDR1 is DFQATT and CDR2 is SNEGSKA in the germline V gene (reference sequence). V was cut by 5 bases and J by 4 bases, with 9 bases left in between. CDR3 loop: CSASTRYNEQFF. CDR3 DNA sequence: TGCAGTGCTTCCACTAGGTACAATGAGCAGTTCTTC.

This clonotype was picked up many times. This chain connects TRBV5-1 to TRBJ2-1; 10 positions match TRBD2. The CDR3 sequence is 15 residues long. V trimming: 0 bases; J trimming: 16 bases; junction bases outside the gene matches: 13. Germline-derived CDR1 and CDR2 are SGHRS and YFSETQ. The chain's CDR3 is CASSLARLAGEGSFF. The CDR3 nucleotides read TGCGCCAGCAGCTTGGCCAGGCTAGCGGGAGAAGGAAGTTTCTTC.

This clonotype came up many times. The chain links TRBV28 to TRBJ2-7; TRBD1 is a possible D gene (6 bases). The V end was cut by 8 bases, the J end by 2 bases, with 13 bases between. CDR1 MDHEN and CDR2 SYDVKM come from the germline V gene. The CDR3 extends over 13 amino acids. CDR3 sequence reads: CASSGVVTYEQYF. The CDR3 coding sequence is TGTGCCAGCTCAGGGGTCGTTACCTACGAGCAGTACTTC.